Presented here are 12 T cell receptor beta chains from one specimen sequenced in a study of T cell changes during pregnancy in multiple sclerosis. Produced via immunoSEQ multiplex PCR; TCRdb's table is partial and in-frame only. The sample yields 75,000 to 80,000 clones, around 93% seen once. Sequenced material: peripheral blood, taken in the second trimester of pregnancy. The receptor set was obtained from a female donor in good health, enrolled as a control in a pregnancy study.

The CDR3 region has the DNA TGTGCCAGCAGCCCCCCGGACAGGGGGCCCAACACCGGGGAGCTGTTTTTT. Translated, it gives CASSPPDRGPNTGELFF. This chain connects TRBV7-3 to TRBJ2-2, with TRBD1 identical over 11 bases. The V gene end was trimmed by 5 bases and the J gene end by 2 bases; junction bases not matched to a gene: 7. Germline loops: CDR1 SGHTA, CDR2 FQGTGA. The CDR3 runs 17 residues.

The chain has TRBV5-1 and TRBJ2-5; 8 bases map to TRBD1. The germline gives CDR1 SGHRS, CDR2 YFSETQ. Germline trimming cut 4 bases from V and 2 bases from J; bases unmatched to any gene: 7. This CDR3 comprises 15 residues. The chain's CDR3 is CASSVVTGAQETQYF. The CDR3 coding sequence is TGCGCCAGCAGCGTCGTGACAGGGGCGCAAGAGACCCAGTACTTC.

V gene TRBV4-3 combines with J gene TRBJ2-5, with 15 bases identical to TRBD2. This CDR3 region has 18 residues. After removal of 0 bases from V and 4 bases from J, the junction contained 6 bases not matched to a gene. Per germline, CDR1 LGHNA and CDR2 YSLEER. CDR3 nucleotide sequence: TGCGCCAGCAGCCAAGATCTCAGGACTAGCGGGGGGGGAGAGACCCAGTACTTC. Amino acid sequence: CASSQDLRTSGGGETQYF.

This rearrangement joins TRBV6-4 to TRBJ1-5, with TRBD1 as a possible D gene (5 bases). This CDR3 contains 16 residues. Trimming took off 0 bases at V and 9 bases at J, with 18 bases between the two ends. CDR1 and CDR2 from the germline V gene are MRHNA and SNTAGT. In DNA form, the CDR3 reads TGTGCCAGCAGTGACTCGAAAGGGAACAGGCCCGGGCCCCAGCATTTT. The encoded protein is CASSDSKGNRPGPQHF.

The gene calls are TRBV7-2 and TRBJ2-1; 7 nucleotides align to TRBD2. Trimming at V came to 3 bases and at J to 2 bases, leaving 4 bases not matched to a gene. CDR3 length: 15 residues. Germline V CDR1 and CDR2: SGHTA, FQGNSA. CDR3 sequence: CASSFERGPYNEQFF. CDR3 nucleotides: TGTGCCAGCAGCTTCGAGCGGGGACCCTACAATGAGCAGTTCTTC.

The chain uses TRBV19 and TRBJ2-4; 7 bases map to TRBD1. Germline CDR1 LNHDA, CDR2 SQIVND (reference sequence). The CDR3 loop spans 14 amino acids. V lost 4 bases, J lost 5 bases, and 5 bases stayed unmatched. The CDR3 bases are TGTGCCAGTAGTAGCGGGCAGGGGGAAAACATTCAGTACTTC. Translated, it gives CASSSGQGENIQYF.

V usage is TRBV6-5 and J usage is TRBJ1-1, with D uncertain. The CDR3 is made up of 13 amino acids. Germline CDR1 is MNHEY and CDR2 is SVGAGI. The ends were cut back, 2 bases at V and 4 bases at J, with 8 bases in the middle. CDR3 residues: CASSYGRGTEAFF. Here the CDR3 DNA reads TGTGCCAGCAGTTACGGGCGGGGCACTGAAGCTTTCTTT.

The chain employs TRBV5-4 and TRBJ2-1; 10 nucleotides line up with TRBD2. The ends lost 2 bases at V and 9 bases at J; junction bases unmatched: 5. Germline CDR1 reads SGHNT; CDR2 reads YYREEE (reference sequence). The CDR3 is 14 amino acids. CDR3 in DNA: TGTGCCAGCAGCTTAAGCGGGGGGGCACGTGAGCAGTTCTTC. It codes for CASSLSGGAREQFF.

This clone was picked up a small number of times. The chain couples TRBV7-9 to TRBJ1-2; 9 nucleotides match TRBD1. This CDR3 spans 15 amino acids. V lost 0 bases and J lost 6; bases outside the gene matches: 5. CDR1 is SEHNR, CDR2 FQNEAQ, per germline (reference sequence). CDR3 residues: CASSLARTGGDGYTF. For the CDR3, the DNA is TGTGCCAGCAGCTTAGCCCGCACAGGGGGCGATGGCTACACCTTC. Together with reference TRBV7-9 and TRBJ1-2, the CDR3 gives the full variable domain: DTGVSQNPRHKITKRGQNVTFRCDPISEHNRLYWYRQTLGQGPEFLTYFQNEAQLEKSRLLSDRFSAERPKGSFSTLEIQRTEQGDSAMYLCASSLARTGGDGYTFGSGTRLTVV.

The V and J genes are TRBV7-9 and TRBJ2-5; D gene uncertain. This CDR3 has 15 residues. V lost 3 bases, J lost 3 bases, and 14 bases lay in between. Looked up from germline, CDR1 is SEHNR and CDR2 is FQNEAQ (reference sequence). The CDR3 region has the DNA TGTGCCAGCAGCTTGCGTGCCCACCCCAAAGAGACCCAGTACTTC. It is translated as CASSLRAHPKETQYF.

The chain couples TRBV19 to TRBJ1-1; D perhaps matches TRBD1 (5 bases). The germline V gene encodes CDR1 LNHDA and CDR2 SQIVND (reference sequence). Trimming cost V 4 bases and J 3 bases, with 12 bases left between them. The length of the CDR3 is 14 residues. CDR3 loop: CASSRGLGDTEAFF. CDR3 bases: TGTGCCAGTAGTAGGGGCCTTGGGGACACTGAAGCTTTCTTT.

The V call is TRBV13, the J call TRBJ1-5, with unresolved D. Germline assignment: CDR1 PRHDT and CDR2 FYEKMQ (reference sequence). CDR3 length: 14 residues. The V and J ends lost 3 bases and 2 bases respectively, with 8 bases between them. CDR3 in amino acids: CASSLREGNQPQHF. DNA for the CDR3: TGTGCCAGCAGCTTGAGAGAGGGCAATCAGCCCCAGCATTTT.